This T cell receptor beta chain was sequenced during a study of CXCR3-negative and CXCR3-positive naive CD8 T cells. Notes on the study in general: Memory cells differed in TRBV-TRBJ usage, but naive CXCR3-negative and CXCR3-positive cells had similar usage.

Via 5' RACE with UMI labels, TRB cDNA libraries were prepared. From the 5' RACE reads, TCRdb lists one entry per CDR3 protein and no DNA. The sample data list about 92,000 distinct CDR3 sequences. Triplicate sorts, 250,000 to 350,000 cells apiece, were made for each CD8+ T cell subset. A CD45RO-CCR7+CD27+CD95- phenotype identified naive CD8+ T cells. To note about this clonotype: Its matching antigen is unknown.

CDR1 SNHLY and CDR2 FYNNEI come from the germline V gene. This CDR3 spans 12 amino acids. The sequence was collected from a human donor in good health. Some clones in this sample may be carry-over from other donors' samples. The rearrangement uses TRBV2 and TRBJ2-7; TCRdb selects TRBD1, and the lack of DNA leaves this call unchecked. Sample: naive CXCR3- CD8+ T cells from blood. The subset here: CD45RO-CCR7+CD27+CD95- naive CD8+ T cells lacking CXCR3 (TNR3-). CDR3 residues: CASSGVLSEQYF.